This T cell receptor beta chain was sequenced in a study of cytomegalovirus exposure and HLA in healthy donors. Study-wide results and limits: Follow-up analysis later connected one missense variant in DCLRE1C with trimming of TCR beta V- and J-genes. Rarity marked most TCR sequences, yet some public TCRs occurred in many donors. According to a later analysis, most TCR beta chains associated with CMV appeared HLA-restricted.

The CDR3 length is 11 residues. Germline-derived CDR1 and CDR2 are SQVTM and ANQGSEA. Trimming took off 7 bases at V and 6 bases at J, with 12 bases between the two ends. About this clone: Its specificity is not known.

The study ran its PCR with 60 Vbeta and 13 Jbeta primers. Repertoires were generated with immunoSEQ multiplex PCR, while TCRdb's copy carries only in-frame clones and drops some. Of more than 200,000 clones in the sample, approximately 80% were seen once. The specimen was PBMCs. The sequence came from a girl aged 5-17 years in good health and CMV-seronegative. The genes are TRBV29-1 and TRBJ1-1; D may be TRBD1 (5 bases). The CDR3 spells CSGKWGAEAFF. The CDR3 coding sequence is TGCAGCGGGAAGTGGGGGGCTGAAGCTTTCTTT.